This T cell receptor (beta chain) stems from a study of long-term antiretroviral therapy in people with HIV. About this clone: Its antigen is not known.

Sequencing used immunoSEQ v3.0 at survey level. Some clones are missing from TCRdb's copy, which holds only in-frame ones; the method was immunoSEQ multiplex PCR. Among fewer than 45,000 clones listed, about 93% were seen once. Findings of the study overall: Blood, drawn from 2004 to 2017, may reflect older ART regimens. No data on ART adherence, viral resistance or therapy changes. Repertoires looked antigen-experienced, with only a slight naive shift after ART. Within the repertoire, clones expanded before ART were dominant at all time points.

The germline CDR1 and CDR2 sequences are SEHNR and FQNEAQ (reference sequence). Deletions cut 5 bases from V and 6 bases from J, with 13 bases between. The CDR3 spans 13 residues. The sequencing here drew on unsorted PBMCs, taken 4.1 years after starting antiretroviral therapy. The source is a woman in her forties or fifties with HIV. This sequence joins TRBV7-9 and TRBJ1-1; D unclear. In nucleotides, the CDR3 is TGTGCCAGCAGCCCGTTATCGGGGTCTGAAGCTTTCTTT. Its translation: CASSPLSGSEAFF.